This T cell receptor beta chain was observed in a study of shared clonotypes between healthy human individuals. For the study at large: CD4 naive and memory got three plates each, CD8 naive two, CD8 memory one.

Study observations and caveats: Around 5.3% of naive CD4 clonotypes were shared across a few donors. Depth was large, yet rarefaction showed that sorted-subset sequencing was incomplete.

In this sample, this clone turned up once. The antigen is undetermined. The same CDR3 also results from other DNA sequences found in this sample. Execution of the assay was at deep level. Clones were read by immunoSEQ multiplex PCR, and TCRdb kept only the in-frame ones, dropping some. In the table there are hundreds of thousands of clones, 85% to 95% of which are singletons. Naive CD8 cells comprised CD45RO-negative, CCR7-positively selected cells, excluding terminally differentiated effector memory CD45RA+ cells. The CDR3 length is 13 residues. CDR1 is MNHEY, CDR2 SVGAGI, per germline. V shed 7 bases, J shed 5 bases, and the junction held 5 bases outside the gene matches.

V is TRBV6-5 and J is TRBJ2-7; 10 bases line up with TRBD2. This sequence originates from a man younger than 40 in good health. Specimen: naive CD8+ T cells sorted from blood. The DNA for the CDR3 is TGTGCCAGCACGAGCGGGAGGGCCGACGAGCAGTACTTC. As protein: CASTSGRADEQYF.